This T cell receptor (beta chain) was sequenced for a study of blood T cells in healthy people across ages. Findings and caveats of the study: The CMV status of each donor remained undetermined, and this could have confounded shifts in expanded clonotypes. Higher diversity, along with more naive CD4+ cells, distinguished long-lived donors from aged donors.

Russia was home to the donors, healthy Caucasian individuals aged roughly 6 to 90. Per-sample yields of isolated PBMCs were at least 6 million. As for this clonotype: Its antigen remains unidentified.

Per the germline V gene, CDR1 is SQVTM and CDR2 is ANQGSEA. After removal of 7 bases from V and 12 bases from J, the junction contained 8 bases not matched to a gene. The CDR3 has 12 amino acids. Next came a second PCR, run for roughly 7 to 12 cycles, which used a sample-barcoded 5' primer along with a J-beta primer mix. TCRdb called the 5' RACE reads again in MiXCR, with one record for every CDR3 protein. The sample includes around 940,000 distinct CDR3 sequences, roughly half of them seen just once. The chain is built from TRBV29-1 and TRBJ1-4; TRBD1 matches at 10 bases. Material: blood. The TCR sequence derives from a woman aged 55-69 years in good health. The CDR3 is CSALDRGEELFF. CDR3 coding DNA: TGCAGCGCCCTGGACAGGGGGGAGGAACTGTTTTTT.